This T cell receptor beta chain was captured by sequencing in a study of human T cells and chemical hapten exposure. Study at large: Across its 20 to 30 weeks, the study gave patients weekly diphenylcyclopropenone doses to the scalp.

Individual cDNA molecules in this library carried unique molecular identifiers. Each CDR3 protein gets one entry after TCRdb re-called the RACE reads with MiXCR. The table shows tens of thousands of distinct CDR3 sequences, with roughly 9.7% occurring only once. The study, taken as a whole, reports: Expanded TCR counts at PT1 were positively correlated with the patch test score. Expanded TCRs were compared with controls, and the expanded TCRs formed significantly more large CDR3 similarity clusters.

Germline CDR1 and CDR2: MNHEY and SMNVEV (reference sequence). V lost 8 bases to trimming and J lost 8 bases, with 21 bases between them. The CDR3 covers 15 residues. Sample time point: pre-sensitization, week 0. Treatment described: therapeutic diphenylcyclopropenone sensitization with weekly scalp DPC. This clonotype was counted a few times. The antigen is unknown. J is TRBJ1-4 and V is TRBV27, with D tentatively TRBD1 (5 bases). The clonotype originates from a woman aged 50 to 60 with alopecia areata. Some clones in this sample may be carry-over from other donors' samples. This material consisted of whole blood, taken in connection with sensitization to the hapten diphenylcyclopropenone (DPC). The CDR3 region is CASPHRGPTGEKLFF. In nucleotides, the CDR3 is TGTGCCAGCCCTCACCGGGGCCCGACGGGGGAAAAACTGTTTTTT.